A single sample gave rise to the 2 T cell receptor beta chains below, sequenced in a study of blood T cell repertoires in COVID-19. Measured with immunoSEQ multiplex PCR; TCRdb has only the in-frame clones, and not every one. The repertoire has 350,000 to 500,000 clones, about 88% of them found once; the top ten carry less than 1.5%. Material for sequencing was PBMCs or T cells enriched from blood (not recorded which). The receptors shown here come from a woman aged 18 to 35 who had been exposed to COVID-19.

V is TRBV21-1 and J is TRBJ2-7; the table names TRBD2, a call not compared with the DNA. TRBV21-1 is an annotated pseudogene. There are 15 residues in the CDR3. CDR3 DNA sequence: TGTGCCAGCGGGACTAGCCCAACCAATCTTTACGAGCAGTACTTC. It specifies CASGTSPTNLYEQYF.

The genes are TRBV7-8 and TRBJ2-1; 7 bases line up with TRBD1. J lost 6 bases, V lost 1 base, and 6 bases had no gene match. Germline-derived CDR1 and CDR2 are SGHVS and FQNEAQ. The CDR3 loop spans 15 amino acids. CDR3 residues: CASSLGTGIVNEQFF. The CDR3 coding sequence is TGTGCCAGCAGCTTAGGGACAGGTATAGTCAATGAGCAGTTCTTC.